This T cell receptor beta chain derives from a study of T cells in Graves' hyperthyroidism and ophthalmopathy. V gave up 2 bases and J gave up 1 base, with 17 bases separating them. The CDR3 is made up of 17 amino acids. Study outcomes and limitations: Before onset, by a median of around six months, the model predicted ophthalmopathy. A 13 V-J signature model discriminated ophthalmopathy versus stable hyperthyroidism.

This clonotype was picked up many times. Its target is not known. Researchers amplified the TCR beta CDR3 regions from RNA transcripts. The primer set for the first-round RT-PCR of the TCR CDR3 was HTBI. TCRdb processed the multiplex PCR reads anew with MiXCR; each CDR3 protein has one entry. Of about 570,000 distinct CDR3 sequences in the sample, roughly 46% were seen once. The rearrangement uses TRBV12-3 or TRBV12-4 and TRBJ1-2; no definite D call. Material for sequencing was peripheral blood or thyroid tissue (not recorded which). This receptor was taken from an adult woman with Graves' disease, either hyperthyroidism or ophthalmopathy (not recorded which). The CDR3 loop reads CASSLRRVSGINYGYTF. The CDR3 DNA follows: TGTGCCAGCAGTTTAAGAAGGGTCTCGGGTATTAACTATGGCTACACCTTC.